The 30 T cell receptor beta chains listed next were all sequenced from one sample in a study of immune cell composition in non-small cell lung cancer. Clones were read by immunoSEQ multiplex PCR, and TCRdb kept only the in-frame ones, dropping some. The table lists about 5,600 clones, around 80% of them singletons. The sequenced sample consisted of lung tumor tissue. These receptors came from a human donor with non-small cell lung cancer.

The V and J genes are TRBV7-2 and TRBJ2-3; D perhaps matches TRBD2 (7 bases). V was pared by 0 bases and J by 4 bases, with 14 bases between. The CDR3 consists of 16 residues. Germline V gene lookup returns CDR1 SGHTA and CDR2 FQGNSA. CDR3 DNA: TGTGCCAGCAGCTTAGCGGGGGGGCCCACCGCAGATACGCAGTATTTT. Protein sequence: CASSLAGGPTADTQYF. The whole variable domain, filled in from reference TRBV7-2 and TRBJ2-3, reads GAGVSQSPSNKVTEKGKDVELRCDPISGHTALYWYRQSLGQGLEFLIYFQGNSAPDKSGLPSDRFSAERTGGSVSTLTIQRTQQEDSAVYLCASSLAGGPTADTQYFGPGTRLTVL.

This chain uses TRBV27 with TRBJ2-3; 13 nucleotides match TRBD2. The length of the CDR3 is 15 residues. CDR1 is MNHEY and CDR2 is SMNVEV in the germline V gene (reference sequence). J was trimmed by 0 bases and V by 6 bases; bases with no gene match: 0. As DNA, the CDR3 is TGTGCCAGCAGGGGACTAGCGGGGAGCACAGATACGCAGTATTTT. Translating gives CASRGLAGSTDTQYF.

V gene TRBV5-4 combines with J gene TRBJ1-1; D is ambiguous. Trimming took 4 bases from V and 1 from J, leaving 11 bases between them. The V gene's germline CDR1 is SGHNT and CDR2 YYREEE (reference sequence). CDR3 length equals 14 residues. The CDR3 region has the DNA TGTGCCAGCAGCCCCCCTACCGGGAACACTGAAGCTTTCTTT. This encodes CASSPPTGNTEAFF. The variable domain in full, completed from reference TRBV5-4 and TRBJ1-1, reads ETGVTQSPTHLIKTRGQQVTLRCSSQSGHNTVSWYQQALGQGPQFIFQYYREEENGRGNFPPRFSGLQFPNYSSELNVNALELDDSALYLCASSPPTGNTEAFFGQGTRLTVV.

The gene calls are TRBV19 and TRBJ1-2, with 8 bases fitting TRBD1. The ends lost 9 bases at V and 4 bases at J; junction bases unmatched: 7. The germline V gene encodes CDR1 LNHDA and CDR2 SQIVND (reference sequence). The CDR3 is made up of 13 amino acids. This CDR3 reads CASRQGRGYGYTF. The CDR3 DNA is TGTGCCAGCAGACAGGGGAGAGGCTATGGCTACACCTTC.

V and J are TRBV5-1 and TRBJ2-7; D unclear. The CDR3 consists of 14 residues. Germline CDR1 SGHRS, CDR2 YFSETQ. V dropped 0 bases and J dropped 5 bases, with 12 bases sitting between them. This CDR3 is CASSLGARKNEQYF. DNA of the CDR3: TGCGCCAGCAGCTTGGGGGCCCGGAAGAACGAGCAGTACTTC. Drawing the rest from reference TRBV5-1 and TRBJ2-7, the complete variable domain is KAGVTQTPRYLIKTRGQQVTLSCSPISGHRSVSWYQQTPGQGLQFLFEYFSETQRNKGNFPGRFSGRQFSNSRSEMNVSTLELGDSALYLCASSLGARKNEQYFGPGTRLTVT.

This CDR3 is CASRSAEDTQYF. CDR3 nucleotides: TGTGCCAGCAGGAGTGCGGAGGATACGCAGTATTTT. This chain uses TRBV6-5 with TRBJ2-3; D is ambiguous. The V and J ends lost 6 bases and 6 bases respectively, with 10 bases between them. Looked up from germline, CDR1 is MNHEY and CDR2 is SVGAGI. The CDR3 is 12 amino acids.

The V and J genes are TRBV7-2 and TRBJ2-7, with TRBD1 identical over 9 bases. Looked up from germline, CDR1 is SGHTA and CDR2 is FQGNSA. V lost 7 bases and J lost 3; bases outside the gene matches: 7. This CDR3 region has 14 residues. The DNA for the CDR3 is TGTGCCAGCAACACGGACAGGGGCGTCTACGAGCAGTACTTC. Translating it yields CASNTDRGVYEQYF.

This clone was recorded a few times. The rearrangement uses TRBV4-1 and TRBJ1-2; D is perhaps TRBD1 (5 bases). Trimming removed 5 bases at V and 1 base at J, with 14 bases between. CDR3 length: 15 residues. From germline, CDR1 is MGHRA and CDR2 YSYEKL. The CDR3 spells CASSYTAQDNYGYTF. The CDR3 region has the DNA TGCGCCAGCAGCTATACCGCACAGGATAACTATGGCTACACCTTC.

The chain combines TRBV7-2 with TRBJ1-1; D is uncertain. Trimming shortened V by 5 bases and J by 1 base, and 14 bases separated the two germline ends. This CDR3 region has 15 residues. Germline V gene lookup returns CDR1 SGHTA and CDR2 FQGNSA. In DNA, the CDR3 is TGTGCCAGCAGCCCCCTAGTTTATTCGAACACTGAAGCTTTCTTT. It encodes CASSPLVYSNTEAFF.

This chain connects TRBV7-2 to TRBJ2-5, with a tentative D call TRBD1 (6 bases). V dropped 1 base and J dropped 4 bases, with 13 bases sitting between them. The germline CDR1 and CDR2 sequences are SGHTA and FQGNSA. CDR3 length: 15 residues. The CDR3 DNA follows: TGTGCCAGCAGCTTAGAGGGCAGGGGACCAGAGACCCAGTACTTC. Translated: CASSLEGRGPETQYF. Full variable domain (remainder filled in from reference TRBV7-2 and TRBJ2-5): GAGVSQSPSNKVTEKGKDVELRCDPISGHTALYWYRQSLGQGLEFLIYFQGNSAPDKSGLPSDRFSAERTGGSVSTLTIQRTQQEDSAVYLCASSLEGRGPETQYFGPGTRLLVL.

This chain connects TRBV7-9 to TRBJ1-6; D may be TRBD1 (6 bases). The CDR3 is made up of 15 amino acids. V lost 1 base and J 14 bases, leaving 18 bases between the germline ends. Germline-derived CDR1 and CDR2 are SEHNR and FQNEAQ (reference sequence). The CDR3 sequence is CASSLVETGPEALHF. The CDR3 DNA reads as TGTGCCAGCAGCTTAGTTGAGACAGGCCCCGAGGCCCTCCACTTT.

The chain carries TRBV2 and TRBJ2-7; 10 positions match TRBD1. CDR3 size: 16 residues. CDR1 and CDR2 from the germline V gene are SNHLY and FYNNEI. V lost 4 bases and J lost 0; bases outside the gene matches: 6. CDR3 nucleotides: TGTGCCAGCAGTGCCGCGACAGGGGGCGCCTCCTACGAGCAGTACTTC. As protein: CASSAATGGASYEQYF.

The rearrangement links TRBV5-1 to TRBJ2-3, with D maybe TRBD2 (6 bases). The length of the CDR3 is 13 residues. Germline CDR1 and CDR2: SGHRS and YFSETQ. Trimming took off 4 bases at V and 2 bases at J, with 8 bases between the two ends. CDR3 region: CASSRGATDTQYF. CDR3 nucleotides: TGCGCCAGCAGCCGCGGGGCCACAGATACGCAGTATTTT.

The rearrangement joins TRBV7-9 to TRBJ2-6, with TRBD1 as a possible D gene (6 bases). The CDR3 runs 17 residues. With 7 bases removed from V and 0 bases from J, the gap between germline ends came to 16 bases. Germline-derived CDR1 and CDR2 are SEHNR and FQNEAQ (reference sequence). CDR3 sequence reads: CASIPPGHISGANVLTF. For the CDR3, the DNA is TGTGCCAGCATCCCCCCGGGACACATCTCTGGGGCCAACGTCCTGACTTTC.

V is TRBV9 and J is TRBJ2-7; D not certain. V was cut by 0 bases and J by 5 bases, with 12 bases left in between. The CDR3 sequence is 14 residues long. Germline lookup yields CDR1 SGDLS and CDR2 YYNGEE. This CDR3 reads CASSVGPFDNEQYF. In DNA form, the CDR3 reads TGTGCCAGCAGCGTAGGACCCTTCGACAACGAGCAGTACTTC.

The gene calls are TRBV6-6 and TRBJ2-1; possibly TRBD2 for D (5 bases). This CDR3 contains 15 residues. V lost 7 bases and J lost 4, with 17 bases in between. From germline, CDR1 is MNHNY and CDR2 SVGAGI (reference sequence). DNA for the CDR3: TGTGCCAGCAAGTCCGGGGATAGGGCTTACAATGAGCAGTTCTTC. This translates into CASKSGDRAYNEQFF.

This chain uses TRBV6-5 with TRBJ1-1; unclear D gene. Germline V gene lookup returns CDR1 MNHEY and CDR2 SVGAGI. CDR3 length: 13 amino acids. The V gene lost 11 bases and the J gene lost 6 bases, with 19 bases spanning the gap. The CDR3 spells CASSLGTAAEAFF. CDR3 bases: TGTGCCTCAAGCCTCGGAACAGCCGCTGAAGCTTTCTTT.

This chain joins TRBV12-5 and TRBJ2-1; weak D call: TRBD2 (6 bases). The CDR3 is 13 amino acids. Deletions cut 8 bases from V and 0 bases from J, with 8 bases between. Germline V lookup: CDR1 LGHNT, CDR2 FRNRAP. The CDR3 sequence: CASKGLSYNEQFF. The CDR3 nucleotides are TGTGCTAGTAAGGGACTCTCCTACAATGAGCAGTTCTTC.

In its sample, this clone was seen once. The V gene is TRBV30, the J gene TRBJ1-3, with 9 bases that match TRBD1. The CDR3 is 17 amino acids. The J segment lost 7 bases and the V segment lost 3 bases, leaving 16 bases of the junction unmatched. CDR1 is GTSNPN and CDR2 is SVGIG in the germline V gene (reference sequence). In DNA, the CDR3 is TGTGCCTGGAGGAAACCCGCCGGGACAGGGTTAAGGAACACCATATATTTT. Its protein product is CAWRKPAGTGLRNTIYF.

This chain connects TRBV30 to TRBJ1-5; 8 bases are a match to TRBD1. Germline CDR1 and CDR2: GTSNPN and SVGIG (reference sequence). V was clipped by 3 bases and J by 5 bases; unmatched bases: 3. This CDR3 is built from 13 residues. DNA for the CDR3: TGTGCCTGGAGCGCACAGGGGGATCAGCCCCAGCATTTT. This encodes CAWSAQGDQPQHF.

The chain links TRBV28 to TRBJ1-2, with 8 bases lining up with TRBD1. This CDR3 has 15 residues. V trimming: 9 bases; J trimming: 4 bases; junction bases outside the gene matches: 13. Looked up from germline, CDR1 is MDHEN and CDR2 is SYDVKM. The CDR3 DNA reads TGTGCCAGTCGATTCGTCGCAGGGGGCATCTATGGCTACACCTTC. It translates to CASRFVAGGIYGYTF.

The chain carries TRBV5-1 and TRBJ2-7; TRBD2 matches 11 bases. The CDR3 loop spans 17 amino acids. V shed 4 bases and J 0 bases; nucleotides not matched to a gene: 9. CDR1 and CDR2 from the germline V gene are SGHRS and YFSETQ. CDR3 region: CASSQSLAGASSYEQYF. The CDR3 nucleotides are TGCGCCAGCAGCCAGTCACTAGCGGGGGCGAGCTCCTACGAGCAGTACTTC.

The CDR3 DNA is TGTGCCAGCCATCTTGCGCGGGGGGGCTCAGAGACCCAGTACTTC. It is translated as CASHLARGGSETQYF. The gene calls are TRBV2 and TRBJ2-5, with 9 bases aligning to TRBD2. This CDR3 is 15 amino acids long. Unmatched junction bases numbered 11, after V lost 8 bases and J lost 4 bases. Looked up from germline, CDR1 is SNHLY and CDR2 is FYNNEI.

V gene TRBV28 combines with J gene TRBJ2-3; maybe TRBD2 (6 bases). Germline V gene sequence: CDR1 MDHEN, CDR2 SYDVKM. Trimming stripped 2 bases from V and 3 bases from J, with 9 bases between. The length of the CDR3 is 14 residues. CDR3 residues: CASSLLSGTDTQYF. The CDR3 DNA follows: TGTGCCAGCAGTTTACTGAGCGGGACAGATACGCAGTATTTT.

The CDR3 sequence: CASSDSGGLNYEQYF. DNA for the CDR3: TGCGCCAGCAGTGATTCTGGTGGGCTCAACTACGAGCAGTACTTC. The J gene is TRBJ2-7, the V gene TRBV10-2, with no clear D. The CDR3 contains 15 residues. Per germline, CDR1 WSHSY and CDR2 SAAADI. Trimming removed 3 bases at V and 3 bases at J, with 15 bases between.

The V and J genes are TRBV7-8 and TRBJ2-1, with 11 bases that match TRBD2. The CDR3 is made up of 19 amino acids. Germline trimming cut 0 bases from V and 1 base from J; bases unmatched to any gene: 8. CDR1 is SGHVS, CDR2 FQNEAQ, per germline. The CDR3 protein is CASSLAYPSGGPSYNEQFF. The CDR3 DNA reads as TGTGCCAGCAGCTTAGCGTACCCTAGCGGGGGGCCTTCCTACAATGAGCAGTTCTTC.

The chain carries TRBV9 and TRBJ1-4, with 9 bases lining up with TRBD1. With 0 bases clipped from V and 0 bases from J, the junction kept 0 bases outside the gene matches. This CDR3 spans 16 amino acids. The germline gives CDR1 SGDLS, CDR2 YYNGEE. The chain's CDR3 is CASSVGQGATNEKLFF. As DNA, the CDR3 is TGTGCCAGCAGCGTAGGACAGGGGGCAACTAATGAAAAACTGTTTTTT.

The chain joins TRBV6-5 to TRBJ2-3; no clear D. Germline CDR1 MNHEY, CDR2 SVGAGI. The CDR3 sequence is 14 residues long. V lost 0 bases and J 5 bases, leaving 9 bases between the germline ends. This CDR3 is CASSYSAGRDTQYF. DNA for the CDR3: TGTGCCAGCAGTTACTCGGCAGGCCGAGATACGCAGTATTTT.

The chain employs TRBV11-2 and TRBJ1-3, with D unresolved. The CDR3 has 17 residues. V was clipped by 7 bases and J by 0 bases, with 19 bases between them. Germline V gene data show CDR1 as SGHAT and CDR2 as FQNNGV. CDR3: CASMPGAQRSSGNTIYF. The DNA for the CDR3 is TGTGCCAGCATGCCGGGAGCCCAGCGGTCCTCTGGAAACACCATATATTTT.

The J gene is TRBJ2-7, the V gene TRBV16; no firm D call. The CDR3 loop spans 14 amino acids. V shed 4 bases and J shed 2 bases, with 12 bases lying between them. CDR1 is KGHSY and CDR2 is FQNENV in the germline V gene. The CDR3 is CASSPIQTPYEQYF. The CDR3, as DNA: TGTGCCAGCAGCCCGATACAGACACCCTACGAGCAGTACTTC.